This paragraph covers one T cell receptor beta chain sequence. Its recognized antigen is unknown. The sample holds no much larger clone one base away, and base qualities are not on file. The ViraFEST assay stimulated PBMC with viral peptide pools and then used TCR sequencing to identify antigen-specific CD4+ T cell clonotypes by expansion. After more than nine days of culture, CD4+ T cells were isolated with the EasySep CD4+ T cell isolation kit. Healthy vaccine recipients had no prior SARS-CoV-2 infection, confirmed by negative nucleocapsid antibodies before and after vaccination. About 2 million PBMC per well were cultured in IMDM with 5% human AB serum, roughly 11 IU/ml IL-2 and gentamicin, plus 10 ug/ml peptides. On days 3 and 7, half of the culture medium was replaced with fresh IL-2-containing medium. Unless otherwise noted, each peptide stimulation condition was cultured in triplicate wells. PBMC were separated from whole blood using Ficoll-Paque Plus gradient centrifugation and were then either cryopreserved at -140C or used fresh. Overlapping peptide pools spanned the spike proteins of SARS-CoV-2 and the common cold coronaviruses HCoV-NL63, HCoV-OC43 and HCoV-229E. Genomic DNA was extracted from cultured CD4+ T cells with the QIAamp micro DNA kit.

As encoded in the germline V gene (reference sequence), CDR1 is LNHNV while CDR2 is YYDKDF. After removal of 3 bases from V and 4 bases from J, the junction retains 10 bases not matched to a gene. Reading from cysteine to phenylalanine, the CDR3 counts 18 amino acids. Of the read, only the CDR3 DNA is kept; its 54 bases are in frame from base 1. The library came from the immunoSEQ multiplex PCR assay. DNA from the cultured, isolated CD4+ T cells was subjected to TCR beta CDR3 sequencing. The original pipeline was this. The analysis removed non-productive TCR sequences, trimmed reads to the CDR3 region, and retained only CDR3s that were 7 or more amino acids long. The MANAFEST web app was used to identify antigen-specific clonotypes by comparing expansion in peptide wells with expansion in reference cultures. For clones to be considered positive, expansion at FDR<0.05 versus reference and all other wells, an odds ratio above 5, and a frequency above 0.1% in two replicate wells were required. Cross-reactive clonotypes were defined as significantly expanded in SARS-CoV-2 spike wells and in at least one common cold coronavirus spike condition. CDR3 similarity was assessed by Levenshtein distance with the stringdist R package, and unrooted trees were built with ape in R 3.6.1. As stored in TCRdb, this immuneACCESS dataset retains in-frame rearrangements with V and J assigned. A fraction of the clones does not appear; measured against another copy, unresolved V genes explain less than half of the discrepancy, and the remainder lacks a known reason. Clone size and the V and J calls come from that table; the DNA yielded D and trimming. For this sample the table gives some 69,000 clones, of which 60% to 80% were detected only once. The ten largest clones capture around 2.8% of the sample.

This specimen comes from a study of vaccination effects on CD4 cells after COVID-19 (dated by TCRdb to between 2021 and 2023). With respect to the entire study: Participants received two doses of either the BNT162b2 or the mRNA-1273 mRNA SARS-CoV-2 vaccine. SARS-CoV-2 spike-specific CD4+ TCR repertoires from before and after mRNA vaccination were compared in COVID-19 convalescent patients and in infection-naive vaccine recipients. The full study included some 10 COVID-19 convalescent patients and a few SARS-CoV-2-naive healthy vaccine recipients. The Oncomine TCR Beta short-read assay on an Illumina iSeq 100 was used to sequence cultures from other donors in the study. What the research found in general, with its limitations: Marked clonal contraction was observed in both infection-induced and vaccine-induced clones at late post-vaccination timepoints, consistent with waning T cell responses. In healthy vaccine recipients, vaccine-induced clones were almost all SARS-CoV-2 mono-reactive, with only 1 of 255 cross-reactive with common cold coronaviruses. The study was limited by a small number of convalescent patients, and early post-infection timepoints were lacking.

The sample consisted of CD4+ T cells from PBMCs cultured with HCoV-NL63 spike peptides, taken before COVID-19 vaccination. The label giving this sample's cell subset or site can be read as: HCoV-NL63 spike overlapping peptide pool stimulation. The source of this sequence is a human donor who received a COVID-19 vaccine. The chain couples TRBV15 to TRBJ1-3; 12 bases in the junction line up with TRBD1. This receptor carries the CDR3 CATSRTWGTGGFGNTIYF. The nucleotide sequence reads as follows: TGTGCCACCAGCAGGACCTGGGGGACAGGGGGCTTCGGAAACACCATATATTTT.